This T cell receptor (beta chain) comes out of a study of cytomegalovirus exposure and HLA in healthy donors (dated by TCRdb to the late 2010s). Background on the whole study: An earlier analysis of approximately 640 of the donors reported 250 to 300 Gb of sequence data and roughly 110 million unique TCR beta sequences from about 200 million T cells. Roughly 300 gigabases of sequencing data and around 80 million unique TCR sequences made up an early release that covered approximately 650 HLA-typed donors. Of the roughly 400 genotyped donors, roughly 85% fell in the genetic ancestry cluster associated with self-reported Caucasian donors. The study was designed to test whether signatures of past pathogen exposure could be identified by cataloging public T cell receptors. The study used immunosequencing to profile the T cell repertoires of approximately 640 subjects and linked those repertoires to cytomegalovirus serostatus. In addition to the first cohort of 666 subjects, a separate validation cohort of approximately 110 different subjects was used. To predict cytomegalovirus infection status, the study brought together high-throughput TCR immunosequencing, statistical association of individual TCRs with disease status, and machine learning. A later analysis re-analyzed previously published TCR beta repertoires from roughly 630 donors and added high-resolution HLA genotyping to study TCR occurrence patterns. In the later analysis, no new phenotypic data were used to find candidate immune exposures; instead, reliance was placed on TCR beta sequences and their occurrence across donors. An earlier analysis of approximately 500 of the donors applied high-throughput TCR beta sequencing to assess whether each TCR beta V gene segment acted as functional or pseudogenic. Donor age, sex, ethnicity and CMV serostatus were compiled together with the repertoire data. Genome-wide SNP genotypes for about 55% of the roughly 670 donors were used in a later genetic analysis, which treated that subset as a discovery cohort. All discovery cohort repertoires had been generated using a single sequencing platform. HLA typing included class I and class II loci at four-digit resolution. Typing coverage differed by locus: A, B, C, DRB1 and DQB1 were typed in roughly 629-640 donors, DQA1 in about 550, DPA1 in around 600, and DPB1 in roughly 450. Four to six DR-DQ haplotypes were handled as single units for association and clustering, since linkage in the cohort was strong. Among approximately 370 genotyped donors of the cohort, an average of around 240,000 unique TCR beta nucleotide sequences was sequenced per donor, of which approximately 19% were non-productive. The paper as a whole reports these results and caveats: In a later genetic analysis, fewer N-insertions in productive TCRs were reported among donors in an Asian-associated ancestry cluster than the roughly 670-donor mean. When HLA alleles, especially DR and DQ, strongly co-occurred, attributing TCR associations to individual alleles was difficult. Because counts were too low, about 18 rarely observed V segments, including chromosome 9 orphons, were excluded from the earlier analysis of a few hundred of the donors. According to a later analysis, most CMV-associated TCR beta chains appeared to be HLA-restricted, and the HLA associations seemed to be driven largely by CMV exposure. Compared with equally common non-associated chains, HLA-associated TCR beta chains in a later analysis were more clonally expanded and had lower generation probabilities. Most TCR sequences were observed very rarely across donors, whereas some public TCRs were present in many individuals. Because the 87-base-pair reads could not distinguish some IMGT-functional V segments, including TRBV6-2 and TRBV6-3, those segments were excluded. A total of 150 to 200 TCR beta chains were listed by the study as associated with cytomegalovirus. HLA typing was unavailable for some donors at each locus, so association tests used only the typed subset. A later analysis reported that several top co-occurrence clusters appeared linked to parvovirus B19, influenza, CMV and Epstein-Barr virus. A further reported finding was that TCR beta sequences accurately predicted the HLA-A and HLA-B alleles for most subjects in the first cohort. The sequencing pipeline was judged likely to have produced a cluster of highly shared sequence variants as a technical artifact. Roughly uniform sequencing depth across donors was assumed in presence/absence analyses, although this assumption may not hold. In an earlier analysis of fewer than 750 of the donors, most TCR beta V segments were observed in productive rearrangements about 87% or about 30% of the time, broadly matching IMGT annotations. Three of the identified cytomegalovirus-associated TCR beta chains were confirmed in vitro to be specific for cytomegalovirus antigens. CMV serostatus was the only immune exposure information available for the cohort. At a false discovery rate of 0.05, a later analysis linked roughly 17,000 TCR beta sequences to specific HLA alleles. In both the original and validation cohorts, the classifier was reported to diagnose cytomegalovirus status with high specificity and sensitivity. A later analysis found that TCR association rates varied across HLA loci, with DRB1 alleles showing the most associated TCRs and HLA-C alleles the fewest. A later genetic analysis associated a missense DCLRE1C variant with V-gene and J-gene trimming of TCR beta chains, and an independent cohort replicated the association. Linkage disequilibrium might explain the correlated functional status among segregating V segments, but an unknown experimental factor could not be ruled out. This cohort had only TCR beta chains sequenced, and the lack of alpha or paired-chain data limited which features could be detected. The authors suggested that the approach could potentially be generalized to other disease states and immunological phenotypes.

The protocol used for the library was the immunoSEQ multiplex PCR assay. For the multiplex PCR, a mixture combining 60 forward primers for TCR Vbeta segments and 13 reverse primers for TCR Jbeta segments was used. The CDR3 region of rearranged TCR beta genes was amplified from genomic DNA with a multiplex PCR assay. On the Illumina HiSeq System, the amplified TCR beta libraries were sequenced as 87-base-pair reads. The study's processing was this. Across the 600 to 700 repertoires, a later analysis counted 75 million to 90 million unique TCR beta chains, around 11 million of which were shared by at least two donors. A nearest-neighbor algorithm error-corrected the raw reads and collapsed the reads into unique sequences, merging closely related sequences to remove PCR and sequencing errors. Alignment of CDR3 sequences to IMGT reference sequences was used to assign V, D and J gene segments. For a sequence to be retained, at least a six-nucleotide match to both a V gene segment and a J gene segment was required. A rearrangement counted as productive if the CDR3 had no stop codons and remained in frame with V and J, and every other rearrangement counted as non-productive. Following IMGT convention, CDR3 was defined as the stretch from the second conserved V-encoded cysteine to the conserved J-encoded phenylalanine. The earlier analysis of a few hundred of the donors excluded sequences that lacked an unambiguous match to a single V gene segment. An earlier analysis of almost 600 of the donors classified V segments as functional when productive rearrangements were above 56.7% and as segregating when the standard deviation between donors was above 5%. A statistical classification framework was developed to diagnose cytomegalovirus status using the catalog of TCR beta chain sequences. V and J gene assignment, in a later analysis, came from comparing TCR nucleotide sequences with IMGT/GENE-DB human TR gene sequences. A later analysis assigned CDR3 sequences and most-parsimonious VDJ recombination scenarios with the TCRdist pipeline. A later analysis defined each TCR beta chain by its CDR3 amino acid sequence plus V-gene family, and excluded reads lacking a unique V-gene family. A later analysis removed 450 to 600 highly shared, low-generation-probability nucleotide sequences to deal with suspected cross-contamination and a sequencing artifact. A later analysis calculated a clonal expansion index for each public chain from normalized within-repertoire ranks of inferred template counts. A later analysis computed generation probabilities with a VDJ recombination model fitted to out-of-frame rearrangements, and checked the results against IGoR. A later analysis scored TCR-TCR, TCR-HLA and TCR-CMV co-occurrence with hypergeometric tests, applying a repertoire-size bias correction to TCR pairs. A later analysis estimated false discovery rates by permuting HLA or CMV assignments 20 times. A later analysis grouped co-occurring TCRs with DBSCAN, adding TCRdist sequence similarity when clustering within HLA-allele-positive subsets. For co-occurrence clustering, repertoires with fewer than 30,000 or more than 120,000 public chains were excluded, along with five repertoires with anomalous nucleotide sharing. TCRdb re-hosts the immuneACCESS table, in-frame sequences only. Its copies lack some clones; in the studies checked, an unresolved V gene accounts for under half of them, and the cause for the rest is not known. V and J calls and clone size are copied from that table; D and trimming were computed from the DNA. The sample data list approximately 150,000 clones, and around 80% of these were observed just once. The top ten hold approximately 14% of the sample.

Worth noting for this clone: Its binding antigen is unknown. Per-base qualities were not stored, and no clone one base away is much larger.

Deletion took 4 bases off V and 5 bases off J, with a span of 8 bases between the germline ends. The germline V gene (reference sequence) yields LNHDA for CDR1 and SQIVND for CDR2. The CDR3 spans 13 residues, from the cysteine through the phenylalanine. Kept here is only the CDR3 DNA, which spans 39 bases and is read in frame from base 1. The cohort consisted of more than 650 healthy bone marrow donors. Cohort members were all nominally healthy when sampled, although unrecorded immune exposures were likely present. The donor tested CMV seronegative, placing the donor among the 352 seronegative members of the cohort. A peripheral blood sample was collected from each donor, and TCR beta sequencing was performed on peripheral blood mononuclear cells. Genomic DNA extraction from the blood cell samples was performed with the Qiagen DNeasy Blood Extraction Kit.

The clonotype originates from a woman in her thirties or forties in good health and CMV-seronegative. Material: PBMCs. This receptor chain uses TRBV19 and TRBJ1-4, with the D gene too uncertain to name. The CDR3 amino acid sequence is: CASSTGRNEKLFF. The nucleotide sequence reads as follows: TGTGCCAGTAGTACCGGGAGAAATGAAAAACTGTTTTTT. The variable domain in full, with residues beyond the CDR3 obtained from the reference TRBV19 and TRBJ1-4 genes, is DGGITQSPKYLFRKEGQNVTLSCEQNLNHDAMYWYRQDPGQGLRLIYYSQIVNDFQKGDIAEGYSVSREKKESFPLTVTSAQKNPTAFYLCASSTGRNEKLFFGSGTQLSVL.